These 21 T cell receptor beta chains were all obtained from the same sample, sequenced in a study of T cell changes during pregnancy in multiple sclerosis. The data were produced by immunoSEQ multiplex PCR, yet TCRdb's version contains in-frame clones alone and is incomplete. Here the sample spans roughly 42,000 clones, about 91% being singletons. The source material was CD4+ T cells from peripheral blood mononuclear cells, sampled in the second trimester of pregnancy. Source of these receptors: a female donor in good health, enrolled as a control in a pregnancy study.

The CDR3 here is CASEPAAYNSPLHF. The DNA for the CDR3 is TGTGCGAGCGAACCAGCGGCCTATAATTCACCCCTCCACTTT. The chain combines TRBV6-1 with TRBJ1-6, with no clear D. The CDR3 runs 14 residues. Germline assignment: CDR1 MNHNS and CDR2 SASEGT.

V usage is TRBV5-4 and J usage is TRBJ1-6; D is unresolved. This CDR3 is built from 16 residues. V was clipped by 4 bases and J by 4 bases, with 15 bases between them. In germline, CDR1 is SGHNT, CDR2 YYREEE (reference sequence). The CDR3 spells CASSPTGGWYNSPLHF. The CDR3 nucleotides read TGTGCCAGCAGCCCTACCGGAGGGTGGTATAATTCACCCCTCCACTTT.

The chain combines TRBV19 with TRBJ1-4, with D possibly matching TRBD1 (6 bases). The V gene's germline CDR1 is LNHDA and CDR2 SQIVND (reference sequence). The germline V and J ends were trimmed by 3 bases and 8 bases, with 19 bases remaining between them. The CDR3 sequence is 16 residues long. CDR3 amino acids: CASSMTRGLSFEKLFF. Here the CDR3 DNA reads TGTGCCAGTAGTATGACGCGGGGGCTTTCGTTCGAAAAACTGTTTTTT.

The V gene is TRBV15, the J gene TRBJ2-7; 7 bases are a match to TRBD1. There are 14 residues in the CDR3. Trimming cost V 7 bases and J 0 bases; bases outside gene matches: 6. The V gene's germline CDR1 is LNHNV and CDR2 YYDKDF (reference sequence). CDR3 region: CATKGALASYEQYF. DNA for the CDR3: TGTGCCACCAAGGGGGCCCTTGCCTCCTACGAGCAGTACTTC.

This chain joins TRBV29-1 and TRBJ2-5, with a tentative D call TRBD1 (6 bases). The V gene lost 6 bases and the J gene lost 4 bases, with 18 bases spanning the gap. Germline V lookup: CDR1 SQVTM, CDR2 ANQGSEA. There are 14 residues in the CDR3. For the CDR3, the DNA is TGCAGCGTCCTACTCAGGGGCCCGGGAGAGACCCAGTACTTC. Protein product: CSVLLRGPGETQYF. Supplemented by reference TRBV29-1 and TRBJ2-5, the full variable domain reads SAVISQKPSRDICQRGTSLTIQCQVDSQVTMMFWYRQQPGQSLTLIATANQGSEATYESGFVIDKFPISRPNLTFSTLTVSNMSPEDSSIYLCSVLLRGPGETQYFGPGTRLLVL.

This chain joins TRBV4-3 and TRBJ2-1; D is possibly TRBD2 (6 bases). Per germline, CDR1 LGHNA and CDR2 YSLEER. This CDR3 spans 15 amino acids. V was pared by 2 bases and J by 5 bases, with 13 bases between. As DNA, the CDR3 is TGCGCCAGCAGCCAACTTAGCGGAAACAACAATGAGCAGTTCTTC. Encoded protein: CASSQLSGNNNEQFF.

J is TRBJ1-5 and V is TRBV9; the D gene is possibly TRBD1 (6 bases). CDR1 is SGDLS, CDR2 YYNGEE, per germline. The CDR3 covers 15 residues. The V end lost 2 bases, the J end lost 1 base, and 10 bases lay between the germline ends. CDR3 in amino acids: CASSVHGQSNQPQHF. The CDR3 DNA is TGTGCCAGCAGCGTCCATGGACAGAGCAATCAGCCCCAGCATTTT.

The rearrangement joins TRBV18 to TRBJ2-2; D ambiguous. Looked up from germline, CDR1 is KGHSH and CDR2 is LQKENI. The CDR3 is 15 residues long. V dropped 3 bases and J dropped 7 bases, with 15 bases sitting between them. This CDR3 reads CASSPSVATFGELFF. CDR3 nucleotides: TGTGCCAGCTCACCGTCGGTCGCCACGTTCGGGGAGCTGTTTTTT. Supplemented by reference TRBV18 and TRBJ2-2, the full variable domain reads NAGVMQNPRHLVRRRGQEARLRCSPMKGHSHVYWYRQLPEEGLKFMVYLQKENIIDESGMPKERFSAEFPKEGPSILRIQQVVRGDSAAYFCASSPSVATFGELFFGEGSRLTVL.

This clone was seen just once. The chain couples TRBV29-1 to TRBJ1-2, with 8 bases fitting TRBD1. The CDR3 spans 14 residues. The trim removed 4 bases at V and 7 bases at J, leaving 11 bases unmatched. Looked up from germline, CDR1 is SQVTM and CDR2 is ANQGSEA. DNA of the CDR3: TGCAGCGTTGGTGGGACAGGTTCTCGGAGTGGCTACACCTTC. It yields the protein CSVGGTGSRSGYTF.

This chain connects TRBV27 to TRBJ1-4; D gene unclear. From germline, CDR1 is MNHEY and CDR2 SMNVEV (reference sequence). V was clipped by 4 bases and J by 4 bases, with 10 bases between them. This CDR3 spans 14 amino acids. In DNA form, the CDR3 reads TGTGCCAGCAGTTCTTACAGCCTTAATGAAAAACTGTTTTTT. It yields the protein CASSSYSLNEKLFF.

The chain uses TRBV19 and TRBJ1-4; perhaps TRBD1 as D (5 bases). Germline V CDR1 and CDR2: LNHDA, SQIVND (reference sequence). V was pared by 2 bases and J by 6 bases, with 10 bases between. The CDR3 extends over 14 amino acids. Written as DNA, the CDR3 is TGTGCCAGTAGTATACAGGGAATGGATGAAAAACTGTTTTTT. Amino acids: CASSIQGMDEKLFF.

The genes are TRBV10-3 and TRBJ2-5, with 7 bases fitting TRBD2. CDR3 size: 15 residues. V lost 3 bases, J lost 1 base, and 5 bases stayed unmatched. The germline gives CDR1 ENHRY, CDR2 SYGVKD. The CDR3 bases are TGTGCCATCAGTGAAGGGACTACCCGCCAAGAGACCCAGTACTTC. Translation gives CAISEGTTRQETQYF.

The chain joins TRBV15 to TRBJ2-7; D is unclear. V was shortened by 3 bases and J by 6 bases, with 9 bases between the two germline ends. CDR3 length equals 12 residues. Per the germline V gene, CDR1 is LNHNV and CDR2 is YYDKDF (reference sequence). In nucleotides, the CDR3 is TGTGCCACCAGCAGGGAGCGTGGCGAGCAGTACTTC. Its translation is CATSRERGEQYF.

This CDR3 is CSVTRLAGGGETQYF. The CDR3 coding sequence is TGCAGCGTAACCCGACTAGCGGGAGGAGGAGAGACCCAGTACTTC. This chain links TRBV29-1 with TRBJ2-5, with 13 bases aligning to TRBD2. In germline, CDR1 is SQVTM, CDR2 ANQGSEA. This CDR3 contains 15 residues. V shed 6 bases and J 4 bases; nucleotides not matched to a gene: 8.

The chain links TRBV6-5 to TRBJ1-5; D is unresolved. CDR3 length equals 13 residues. V dropped 8 bases and J dropped 6 bases, with 14 bases sitting between them. Germline CDR1 and CDR2: MNHEY and SVGAGI. The CDR3 bases are TGTGCCAGCGGGCCCAGGCAGTCTCAGCCCCAGCATTTT. Translation gives CASGPRQSQPQHF.

The rearrangement links TRBV5-1 to TRBJ1-3, with 12 bases lining up with TRBD1. The CDR3 consists of 16 residues. V gave up 4 bases and J gave up 2 bases; unmatched junction bases: 4. Germline CDR1 is SGHRS and CDR2 is YFSETQ. The CDR3 sequence: CASSRGQGATGNTIYF. The CDR3, as DNA: TGCGCCAGCAGCAGGGGACAGGGGGCAACTGGAAACACCATATATTTT.

V gene TRBV11-3 combines with J gene TRBJ2-1; weak D call: TRBD2 (6 bases). Per germline, CDR1 SGHNT and CDR2 YENEEA. The CDR3 consists of 18 residues. V was cut by 1 base and J by 1 base, with 17 bases left in between. The CDR3 spells CASSLAGSMGGSYNEQFF. For the CDR3, the DNA is TGTGCCAGCAGCTTAGCAGGTAGCATGGGGGGTTCCTACAATGAGCAGTTCTTC.

The chain has TRBV18 and TRBJ2-7; no clear D. The CDR3 covers 14 residues. The V end lost 3 bases, the J end lost 0 bases, and 9 bases lay between the germline ends. Germline lookup yields CDR1 KGHSH and CDR2 LQKENI. CDR3 sequence: CASSPAGLSYEQYF. Here the CDR3 DNA reads TGTGCCAGCTCACCTGCAGGTCTCTCCTACGAGCAGTACTTC.

The rearrangement joins TRBV2 to TRBJ1-5; 7 bases line up with TRBD1. Germline V CDR1 and CDR2: SNHLY, FYNNEI. J was trimmed by 5 bases and V by 5 bases; bases with no gene match: 6. The CDR3 has 14 amino acids. CDR3 in DNA: TGTGCCAGCAGTCTTCGACAGGGAGATCAGCCCCAGCATTTT. It encodes CASSLRQGDQPQHF. Variable domain in full (rest from reference TRBV2 and TRBJ1-5): EPEVTQTPSHQVTQMGQEVILRCVPISNHLYFYWYRQILGQKVEFLVSFYNNEISEKSEIFDDQFSVERPDGSNFTLKIRSTKLEDSAMYFCASSLRQGDQPQHFGDGTRLSIL.

The rearrangement joins TRBV28 to TRBJ2-7; D remains unclear. Deletions cut 5 bases from V and 3 bases from J, with 23 bases between. This CDR3 region has 17 residues. The germline V gene has CDR1 MDHEN and CDR2 SYDVKM. Written as DNA, the CDR3 is TGTGCCAGCAGTATCGTTCAGCCGCGGCGTTTCCTCTACGAGCAGTACTTC. This codes for CASSIVQPRRFLYEQYF. Based on the CDR3 plus reference TRBV28 and TRBJ2-7, the full variable domain is DVKVTQSSRYLVKRTGEKVFLECVQDMDHENMFWYRQDPGLGLRLIYFSYDVKMKEKGDIPEGYSVSREKKERFSLILESASTNQTSMYLCASSIVQPRRFLYEQYFGPGTRLTVT.

The chain has TRBV7-2 and TRBJ2-1; D may be TRBD1 (6 bases). Germline lookup yields CDR1 SGHTA and CDR2 FQGNSA. The CDR3 is made up of 16 amino acids. V was clipped by 0 bases and J by 1 base, with 10 bases between them. CDR3 loop: CASSLARTASYNEQFF. In nucleotides, the CDR3 is TGTGCCAGCAGCTTAGCGAGGACAGCTTCCTACAATGAGCAGTTCTTC.